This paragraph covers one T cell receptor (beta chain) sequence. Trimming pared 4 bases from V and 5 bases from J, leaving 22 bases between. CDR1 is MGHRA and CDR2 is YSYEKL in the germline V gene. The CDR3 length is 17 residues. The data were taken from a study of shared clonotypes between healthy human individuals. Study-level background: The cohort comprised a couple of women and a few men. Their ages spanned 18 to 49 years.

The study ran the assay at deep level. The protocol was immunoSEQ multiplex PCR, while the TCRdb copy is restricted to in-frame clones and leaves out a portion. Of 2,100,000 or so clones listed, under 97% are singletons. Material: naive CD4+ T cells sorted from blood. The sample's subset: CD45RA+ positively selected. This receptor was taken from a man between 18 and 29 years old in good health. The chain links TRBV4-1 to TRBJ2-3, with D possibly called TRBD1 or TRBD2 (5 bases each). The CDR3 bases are TGCGCCAGCAGCCCGAGGGGCGCCGCCTGGGATGAAGATACGCAGTATTTT. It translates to CASSPRGAAWDEDTQYF.